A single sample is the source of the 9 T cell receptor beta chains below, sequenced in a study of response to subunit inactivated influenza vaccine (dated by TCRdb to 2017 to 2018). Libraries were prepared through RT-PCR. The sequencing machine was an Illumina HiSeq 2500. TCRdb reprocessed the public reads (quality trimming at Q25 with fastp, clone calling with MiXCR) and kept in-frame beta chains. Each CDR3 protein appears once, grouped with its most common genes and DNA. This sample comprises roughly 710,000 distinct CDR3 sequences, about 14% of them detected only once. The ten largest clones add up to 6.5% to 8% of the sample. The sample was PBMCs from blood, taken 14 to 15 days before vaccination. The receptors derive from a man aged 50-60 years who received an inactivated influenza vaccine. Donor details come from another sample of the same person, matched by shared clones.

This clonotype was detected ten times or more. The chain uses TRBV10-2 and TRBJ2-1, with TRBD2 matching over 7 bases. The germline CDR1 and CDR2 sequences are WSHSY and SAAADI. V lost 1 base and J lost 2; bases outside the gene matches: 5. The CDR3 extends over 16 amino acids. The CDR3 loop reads CASSEWRGTTYNEQFF. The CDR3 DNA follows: TGCGCCAGCAGTGAGTGGCGGGGGACCACCTACAATGAGCAGTTCTTC.

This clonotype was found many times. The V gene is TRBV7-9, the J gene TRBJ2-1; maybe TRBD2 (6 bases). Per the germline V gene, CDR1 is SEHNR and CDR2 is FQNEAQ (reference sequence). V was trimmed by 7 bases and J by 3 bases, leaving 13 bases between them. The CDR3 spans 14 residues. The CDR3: CASTHLRDYNEQFF. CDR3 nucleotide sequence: TGTGCCAGCACCCACTTGCGGGACTACAATGAGCAGTTCTTC.

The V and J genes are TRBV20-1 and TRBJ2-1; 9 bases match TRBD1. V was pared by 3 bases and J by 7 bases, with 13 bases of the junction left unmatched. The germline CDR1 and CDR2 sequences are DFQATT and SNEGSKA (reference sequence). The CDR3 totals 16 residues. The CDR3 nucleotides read TGCAGTGCTAGGGGTGGACAGGGGCCTCAGCCTAATGAGCAGTTCTTC. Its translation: CSARGGQGPQPNEQFF.

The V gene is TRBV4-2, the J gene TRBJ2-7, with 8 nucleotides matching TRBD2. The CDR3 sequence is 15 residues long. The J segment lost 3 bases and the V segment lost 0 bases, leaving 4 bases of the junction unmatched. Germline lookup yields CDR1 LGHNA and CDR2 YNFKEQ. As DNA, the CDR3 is TGTGCCAGCAGCCAAGACCGGGGGGGCGGCTACGAGCAGTACTTC. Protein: CASSQDRGGGYEQYF.

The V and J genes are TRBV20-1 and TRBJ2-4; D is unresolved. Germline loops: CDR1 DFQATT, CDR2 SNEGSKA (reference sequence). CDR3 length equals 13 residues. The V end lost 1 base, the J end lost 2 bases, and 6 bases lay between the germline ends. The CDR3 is CSARVGTKNIQYF. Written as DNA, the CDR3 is TGCAGTGCTAGAGTGGGGACCAAAAACATTCAGTACTTC.

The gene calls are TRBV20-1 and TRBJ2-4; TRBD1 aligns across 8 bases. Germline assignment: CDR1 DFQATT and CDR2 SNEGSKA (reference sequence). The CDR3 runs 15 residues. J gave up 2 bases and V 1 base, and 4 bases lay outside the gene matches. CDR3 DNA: TGCAGTGCTAGAGCGACAGGGGTAACCAAAAACATTCAGTACTTC. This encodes CSARATGVTKNIQYF.

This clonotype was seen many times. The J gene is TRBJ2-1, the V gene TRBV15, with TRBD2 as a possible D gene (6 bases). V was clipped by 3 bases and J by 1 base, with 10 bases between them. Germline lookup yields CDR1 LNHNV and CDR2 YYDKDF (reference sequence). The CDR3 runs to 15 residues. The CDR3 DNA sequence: TGTGCCACCAGCAGTAGCGGTTCTTCCTACAATGAGCAGTTCTTC. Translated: CATSSSGSSYNEQFF.

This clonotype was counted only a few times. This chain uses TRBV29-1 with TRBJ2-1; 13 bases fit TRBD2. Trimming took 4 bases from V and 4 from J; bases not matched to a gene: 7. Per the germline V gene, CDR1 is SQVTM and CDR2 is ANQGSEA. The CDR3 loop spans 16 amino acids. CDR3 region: CSVVTSGGAGYNEQFF. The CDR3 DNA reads TGCAGCGTTGTCACTAGCGGGGGGGCAGGATACAATGAGCAGTTCTTC.

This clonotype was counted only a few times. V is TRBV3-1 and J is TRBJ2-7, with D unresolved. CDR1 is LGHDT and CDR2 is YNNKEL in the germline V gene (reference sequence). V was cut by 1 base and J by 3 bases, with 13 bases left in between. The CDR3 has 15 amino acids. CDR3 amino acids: CASSQGLAIIYEQYF. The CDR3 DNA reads TGTGCCAGCAGCCAAGGATTAGCAATTATCTACGAGCAGTACTTC.